This TCR beta chain was documented in a study of early T cells in non-severe SARS-CoV-2 infection. The overall study: Alpha and beta chains were unpaired, from unsorted whole-blood bulk RNA. The study, taken as a whole, reports: VDJdb-based annotation leaned toward anti-spike CD8 responses and missed private and CD4 specificities.

CDR3 length: 15 residues. V was clipped by 3 bases and J by 2 bases, with 14 bases between them. From germline, CDR1 is LGHNA and CDR2 YNFKEQ. Details on this clonotype: What it binds is unknown.

Unique molecular identifiers (one per individual cDNA molecule) were attached. TCRdb redid the calling of the 5' RACE reads with MiXCR, one entry per CDR3 protein. The profile shows just under 65,000 distinct CDR3 sequences, roughly 13% of them singletons. Material: whole blood. The rearrangement joins TRBV4-2 to TRBJ2-7, with a weak D call TRBD1 (6 bases). The clonotype was recovered from an adult who was a healthcare worker with PCR-confirmed SARS-CoV-2 infection or an uninfected control (not recorded which). The CDR3 reads CASSHGDKMAYEQYF. CDR3 DNA: TGTGCCAGCAGCCATGGGGACAAAATGGCCTACGAGCAGTACTTC.